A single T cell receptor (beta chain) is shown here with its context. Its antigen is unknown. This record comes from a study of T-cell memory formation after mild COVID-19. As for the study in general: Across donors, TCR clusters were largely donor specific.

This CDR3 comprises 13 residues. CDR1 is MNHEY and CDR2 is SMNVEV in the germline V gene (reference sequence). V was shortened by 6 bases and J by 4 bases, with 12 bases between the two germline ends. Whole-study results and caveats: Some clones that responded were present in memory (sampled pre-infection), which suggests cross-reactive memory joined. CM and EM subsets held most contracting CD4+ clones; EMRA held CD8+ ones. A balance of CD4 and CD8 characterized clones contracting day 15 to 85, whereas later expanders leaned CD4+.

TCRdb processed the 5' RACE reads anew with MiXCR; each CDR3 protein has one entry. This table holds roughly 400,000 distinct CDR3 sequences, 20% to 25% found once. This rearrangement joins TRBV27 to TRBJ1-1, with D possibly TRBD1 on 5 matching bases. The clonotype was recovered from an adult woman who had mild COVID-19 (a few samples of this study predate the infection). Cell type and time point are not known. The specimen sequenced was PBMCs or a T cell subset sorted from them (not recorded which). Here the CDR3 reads CASSWDLGTEAFF. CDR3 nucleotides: TGTGCCAGCAGCTGGGACCTCGGCACTGAAGCTTTCTTT.